A selection of T cell receptor beta chains follows, all from one sample in a study of cytomegalovirus exposure and HLA in healthy donors. Clones were sequenced by immunoSEQ multiplex PCR, and TCRdb holds only the in-frame ones, with some missing. In the table there are some 150,000 clones, roughly nine tenths of which are singletons. The sample comprised PBMCs. These receptors came from a woman aged 25-40 years in good health and CMV-seronegative. Each CDR3 is given with its conserved first and last residue. Each record gives: V gene, CDR3 length, J gene, CDR3 protein.

V: TRBV6-5; length: 14; J: TRBJ1-6; CDR3: CASSEDLGGSPLHF
V: TRBV2; length: 13; J: TRBJ2-1; CDR3: CASSANDRGDRFF
V: TRBV27; length: 17; J: TRBJ2-3; CDR3: CASSLAGVRGSEDTQYF
V: TRBV2; length: 16; J: TRBJ1-3; CDR3: CASSESLRTGGNTIYF
V: TRBV30; length: 11; J: TRBJ2-2; CDR3: CAWSLPGELFF
V: TRBV2; length: 14; J: TRBJ1-4; CDR3: CASMRTGGGEKLFF
V: TRBV5-1; length: 13; J: TRBJ2-7; CDR3: CASSPEAAYEQYF
V: TRBV19; length: 17; J: TRBJ2-1; CDR3: CASSIFTSGSSYNEQFF
V: TRBV5-1; length: 15; J: TRBJ2-1; CDR3: CASSPGTGEGNEQFF
V: TRBV4-1; length: 13; J: TRBJ1-2; CDR3: CASWDRRGGGYTF
V: TRBV6-1; length: 14; J: TRBJ1-2; CDR3: CASSEAVNRDGYTF
V: TRBV20-1; length: 10; J: TRBJ2-3; CDR3: CSASGGTQYF
V: TRBV14; length: 12; J: TRBJ2-1; CDR3: CASSQGFGEQFF
V: TRBV5-1; length: 16; J: TRBJ2-3; CDR3: CASSLVGTSGVRTQYF
V: TRBV7-6; length: 22; J: TRBJ1-5; CDR3: CASSPIHGVGQGATDSNQPQHF
V: TRBV28; length: 15; J: TRBJ2-3; CDR3: CASSFKEGDTDTQYF
V: TRBV5-1; length: 14; J: TRBJ2-1; CDR3: CASSSEPNDNEQFF
V: TRBV27; length: 17; J: TRBJ2-2; CDR3: CASSLSGQGANTGELFF
V: TRBV20-1; length: 11; J: TRBJ1-2; CDR3: CSVGGFYGYTF
V: TRBV11-3; length: 13; J: TRBJ2-1; CDR3: CASSARTSGEQFF
V: TRBV27; length: 12; J: TRBJ2-1; CDR3: CASSLSRNEQFF
V: TRBV9; length: 13; J: TRBJ2-7; CDR3: CASSPRTHYEQYF
V: TRBV27; length: 13; J: TRBJ1-2; CDR3: CASRNQGREGYTF
V: TRBV18; length: 13; J: TRBJ2-7; CDR3: CASSPGQNYEQYF
V: TRBV5-1; length: 14; J: TRBJ2-7; CDR3: CASKPTGGLYEQYF
V: TRBV28; length: 11; J: TRBJ1-1; CDR3: CASSLYNEAFF
V: TRBV7-2; length: 19; J: TRBJ2-2; CDR3: CASIPPGLAGLANTGELFF
V: TRBV14; length: 18; J: TRBJ2-1; CDR3: CASRGLAGPDSSYNEQFF
V: TRBV5-4; length: 18; J: TRBJ2-2; CDR3: CASSSDGLAGANTGELFF
V: TRBV6-1; length: 13; J: TRBJ1-2; CDR3: CASRGGTGGGYTF
V: TRBV4-1; length: 17; J: TRBJ2-2; CDR3: CASSQEGGLIRAGELFF
V: TRBV6-5; length: 14; J: TRBJ1-5; CDR3: CASSRTETGQPQHF
V: TRBV10-1; length: 13; J: TRBJ1-1; CDR3: CASRGGGNTEAFF
V: TRBV6-5; length: 13; J: TRBJ2-7; CDR3: CASSTGTANEQYF
V: TRBV7-9; length: 14; J: TRBJ2-1; CDR3: CASSFFSVDNEQFF
V: TRBV19; length: 15; J: TRBJ1-5; CDR3: CASTPTGASNQPQHF
V: TRBV30; length: 17; J: TRBJ2-1; CDR3: CASSTPGLAAYYNEQFF
V: TRBV6-1; length: 14; J: TRBJ2-5; CDR3: CAAKRAGRRETQYF
V: TRBV6-5; length: 15; J: TRBJ2-1; CDR3: CASSYAGTSFKGQFF
V: TRBV7-8; length: 15; J: TRBJ1-2; CDR3: CASSLVAVDSDGYTF
V: TRBV10-2; length: 15; J: TRBJ2-7; CDR3: CASSESTGVPMEQYF
V: TRBV2; length: 15; J: TRBJ1-5; CDR3: CASSGGLNSNQPQHF
V: TRBV10-2; length: 15; J: TRBJ2-3; CDR3: CASRKPGQGTDTQYF
V: TRBV15; length: 13; J: TRBJ1-5; CDR3: CATSRDAAGPQHF
V: TRBV20-1; length: 11; J: TRBJ1-1; CDR3: CSADDSAEAFF
V: TRBV6-6; length: 15; J: TRBJ1-6; CDR3: CASSYEGQGYSPLHF
V: TRBV18; length: 16; J: TRBJ1-1; CDR3: CASSPLRAGENTEAFF
V: TRBV7-9; length: 10; J: TRBJ2-5; CDR3: CAGGHETQYF
V: TRBV7-8; length: 14; J: TRBJ1-1; CDR3: CASSQTGEYTEAFF
V: TRBV6-5; length: 14; J: TRBJ2-1; CDR3: CASDSGVSYNEQFF
V: TRBV7-5; length: 15; J: TRBJ2-5; CDR3: CARSANAGHQETQYF
V: TRBV27; length: 13; J: TRBJ2-7; CDR3: CASSSRDRDEQYF
V: TRBV7-2; length: 16; J: TRBJ2-7; CDR3: CASSLGQGRAAYEQYF
V: TRBV6-5; length: 14; J: TRBJ2-1; CDR3: CASSLAGGYNEQFF
V: TRBV6-4; length: 15; J: TRBJ2-1; CDR3: CASSLGGGPYNEQFF